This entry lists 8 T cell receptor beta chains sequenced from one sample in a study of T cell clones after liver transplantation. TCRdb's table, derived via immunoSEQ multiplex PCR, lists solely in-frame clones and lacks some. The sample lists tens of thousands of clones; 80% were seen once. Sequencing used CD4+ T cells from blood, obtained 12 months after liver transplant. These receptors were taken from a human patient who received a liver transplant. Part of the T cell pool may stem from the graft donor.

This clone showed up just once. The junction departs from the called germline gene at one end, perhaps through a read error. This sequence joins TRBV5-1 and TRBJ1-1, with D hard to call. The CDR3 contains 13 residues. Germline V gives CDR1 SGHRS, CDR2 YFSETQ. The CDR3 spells CASSLGKNSEAFF. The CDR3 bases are TGCGCCAGCAGCCTCGGGAAGAACTCTGAAGCTTTCTTT.

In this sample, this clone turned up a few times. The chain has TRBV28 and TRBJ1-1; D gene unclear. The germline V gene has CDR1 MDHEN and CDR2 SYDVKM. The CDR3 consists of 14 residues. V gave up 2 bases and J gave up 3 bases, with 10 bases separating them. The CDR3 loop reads CASSLRRDYTEAFF. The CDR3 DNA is TGTGCCAGCAGTTTAAGGCGTGATTACACTGAAGCTTTCTTT.

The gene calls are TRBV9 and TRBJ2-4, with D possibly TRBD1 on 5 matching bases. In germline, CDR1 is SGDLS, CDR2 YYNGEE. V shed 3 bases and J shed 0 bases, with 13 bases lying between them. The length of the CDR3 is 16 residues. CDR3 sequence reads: CASSEGILLAKNIQYF. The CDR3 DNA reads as TGTGCCAGCAGCGAGGGGATACTCCTAGCCAAAAACATTCAGTACTTC.

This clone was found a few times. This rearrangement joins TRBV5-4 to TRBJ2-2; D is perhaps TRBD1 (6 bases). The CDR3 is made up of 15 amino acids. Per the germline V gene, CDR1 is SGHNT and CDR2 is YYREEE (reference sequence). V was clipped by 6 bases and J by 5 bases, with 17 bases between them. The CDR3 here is CASTVQGFRTGELFF. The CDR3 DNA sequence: TGTGCCAGCACCGTACAGGGCTTTCGTACCGGGGAGCTGTTTTTT.

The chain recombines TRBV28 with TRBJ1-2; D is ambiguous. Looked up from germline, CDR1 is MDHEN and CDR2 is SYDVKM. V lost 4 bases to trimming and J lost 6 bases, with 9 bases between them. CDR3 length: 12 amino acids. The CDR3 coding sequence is TGTGCCAGCAGTTCCCCAGAAGATGGCTACACCTTC. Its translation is CASSSPEDGYTF.

The CDR3 sequence: CASSSGPLNTEAFF. The CDR3 DNA is TGTGCCAGCAGCTCAGGGCCTCTGAACACTGAAGCTTTCTTT. This chain connects TRBV27 to TRBJ1-1; possible D gene TRBD1, 5 bases. Trimming pared 6 bases from V and 0 bases from J, leaving 11 bases between. The CDR3 runs 14 residues. Germline V gene data show CDR1 as MNHEY and CDR2 as SMNVEV (reference sequence).

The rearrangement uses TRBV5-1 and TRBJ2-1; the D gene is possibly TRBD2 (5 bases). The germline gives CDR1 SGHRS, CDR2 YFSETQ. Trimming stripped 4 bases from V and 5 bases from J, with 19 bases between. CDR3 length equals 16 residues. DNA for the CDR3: TGCGCCAGCAGCCTCCGGAGGCCCGAAAACGACAATGAGCAGTTCTTC. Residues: CASSLRRPENDNEQFF. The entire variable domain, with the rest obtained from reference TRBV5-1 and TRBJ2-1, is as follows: KAGVTQTPRYLIKTRGQQVTLSCSPISGHRSVSWYQQTPGQGLQFLFEYFSETQRNKGNFPGRFSGRQFSNSRSEMNVSTLELGDSALYLCASSLRRPENDNEQFFGPGTRLTVL.

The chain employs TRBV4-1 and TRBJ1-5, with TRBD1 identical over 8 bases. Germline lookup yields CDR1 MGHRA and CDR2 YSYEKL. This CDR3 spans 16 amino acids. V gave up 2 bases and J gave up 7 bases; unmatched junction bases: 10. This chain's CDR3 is CASSQNRQGHGQPQHF. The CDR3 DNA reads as TGCGCCAGCAGCCAAAATCGACAGGGGCATGGGCAGCCCCAGCATTTT.